This is a list of T cell receptor beta chains from one sample in a study of CD8+ T cells in alopecia areata. Method: immunoSEQ multiplex PCR; TCRdb's copy keeps in-frame clones and lacks some. This repertoire shows 150,000 to 200,000 clones, 40% to 65% found once; its top ten account for 10%. The sequences come from CD8+ T cells sorted from blood, collected between weeks 51 and 52, from a patient treated with tofacitinib. The receptors shown here come from a human donor with alopecia areata. Each CDR3 is given with its conserved first and last residue. Fields, in order: clone size, V gene, J gene, D gene, CDR3 protein, CDR3 DNA. The D gene is left open where the match is weak. Expanded clones are given a class, and other clones once, few, many or no size at all.

>.|TRBV29-1|TRBJ2-3|TRBD2
CSVWGTGLVSDTQYF
TGCAGCGTGTGGGGTACCGGACTAGTATCCGATACGCAGTATTTT
>few|TRBV11-2|TRBJ2-7|.
CASSSYEQYF
TGTGCCAGCAGCTCCTACGAGCAGTACTTC
>.|TRBV6-1|TRBJ1-1|.
CASTESRAFF
TGTGCCAGCACCGAATCTCGAGCTTTCTTT
>.|TRBV30|TRBJ1-1|.
CAWRVWGGQNTEAFF
TGTGCCTGGAGGGTATGGGGGGGGCAGAACACTGAAGCTTTCTTT
>.|TRBV6-5|TRBJ1-6|TRBD1
CASSWNRGLTNSPLHF
TGTGCCAGCAGTTGGAACAGGGGCCTCACTAATTCACCCCTCCACTTT
>once|TRBV2|TRBJ1-1|.
CASRRGTEAFF
TGTGCCAGTCGTAGGGGGACTGAAGCTTTCTTT
>.|TRBV10-3|TRBJ1-2|.
CAIPRKNYGYTF
TGTGCCATCCCGAGGAAGAACTATGGCTACACCTTC
>.|TRBV9|TRBJ2-4|.
CASSVGGGENIQYF
TGTGCCAGCAGCGTAGGTGGGGGAGAAAACATTCAGTACTTC
>.|TRBV9|TRBJ2-7|.
CASSVGEGGYEQYF
TGTGCCAGCAGCGTAGGGGAAGGGGGGTACGAGCAGTACTTC
>once|TRBV5-1|TRBJ2-1|.
CASTRQGGDYNEQFF
TGCGCCAGCACCCGACAGGGAGGAGATTACAATGAGCAGTTCTTC
>few|TRBV2|TRBJ1-4|TRBD1
CASSVLTGGADEKLFF
TGTGCCAGCAGCGTCCTTACAGGGGGTGCGGATGAAAAACTGTTTTTT
>few|TRBV15|TRBJ2-7|.
CATSRGGDEQYF
TGTGCCACCAGCAGAGGAGGGGACGAGCAGTACTTC
>few|TRBV29-1|TRBJ1-1|.
CSGVRVGMPEAFF
TGCAGCGGCGTCAGGGTTGGTATGCCTGAAGCTTTCTTT
>.|TRBV29-1|TRBJ2-1|TRBD2
CSSLLAGGPDGEQFF
TGCAGCTCACTTCTGGCGGGGGGGCCAGACGGTGAGCAGTTCTTC
>.|TRBV11-2|TRBJ2-7|.
CASSLSLDEQYF
TGTGCCAGCAGCTTGTCGCTGGACGAGCAGTACTTC
>once|TRBV9|TRBJ1-5|.
CASSVGADHQPQHF
TGTGCCAGCAGCGTAGGGGCTGATCATCAGCCCCAGCATTTT
>.|TRBV29-1|TRBJ2-1|.
CSLVLGSYNEQFF
TGCAGCTTAGTCCTCGGGTCCTACAATGAGCAGTTCTTC
>.|TRBV6-5|TRBJ2-7|TRBD2
CASSYIGGANEQYF
TGTGCCAGCAGTTACATCGGGGGGGCAAACGAGCAGTACTTC
>.|TRBV7-2|TRBJ2-2|.
CASSLRVSGELFF
TGTGCCAGCAGCTTGAGGGTTTCCGGGGAGCTGTTTTTT
>.|TRBV30|TRBJ1-6|.
CAWTTTFYNSPLHF
TGTGCCTGGACGACAACGTTCTATAATTCACCCCTCCACTTT
>.|TRBV5-1|TRBJ2-5|.
CASSHAQAQETQYF
TGCGCCAGCAGCCACGCCCAGGCTCAAGAGACCCAGTACTTC
>few|TRBV30|TRBJ2-7|.
CAWSLTGSSYEQYF
TGTGCCTGGAGTCTTACGGGGAGCTCCTACGAGCAGTACTTC
>.|TRBV27|TRBJ2-2|TRBD1
CASSFYRGRGTGELFF
TGTGCCAGCAGTTTCTACAGGGGGCGCGGTACCGGGGAGCTGTTTTTT
>.|TRBV14|TRBJ2-3|.
CASSETASTRRADTQYF
TGTGCCAGCAGCGAGACTGCCTCCACTAGGAGGGCAGATACGCAGTATTTT
>.|TRBV19|TRBJ2-1|.
CASSTFPNEQFF
TGTGCCAGTAGTACCTTCCCGAATGAGCAGTTCTTC
>few|TRBV7-8|TRBJ1-6|.
CASSLVARSSYNSPLHF
TGTGCCAGCAGCCTCGTGGCTCGGAGCTCCTATAATTCACCCCTCCACTTT
>.|TRBV4-1|TRBJ1-3|.
CASSQESEDRFGGTIYF
TGCGCCAGCAGCCAAGAGAGCGAGGACCGATTTGGGGGCACCATATATTTT
>few|TRBV11-2|TRBJ2-7|.
CASSLRSQLLEQYF
TGTGCCAGCAGCTTAAGGTCCCAGTTGTTGGAGCAGTACTTC
>.|TRBV9|TRBJ2-2|.
CASSVVSGSGELFF
TGTGCCAGCAGCGTAGTGTCAGGATCCGGGGAGCTGTTTTTT
>few|TRBV11-2|TRBJ1-4|.
CASSFVGATNEKLFF
TGTGCCAGCAGCTTTGTTGGGGCAACTAATGAAAAACTGTTTTTT
>.|TRBV27|TRBJ2-5|.
CASSLEGRRLQQETQYF
TGTGCCAGCAGTTTAGAGGGTCGGAGATTACAACAAGAGACCCAGTACTTC
>.|TRBV11-2|TRBJ2-7|.
CASSLGSYEQYF
TGTGCCAGCAGCTTAGGATCCTACGAGCAGTACTTC
>.|TRBV9|TRBJ1-1|.
CASSLTGGPRTEAFF
TGTGCCAGCAGCCTTACTGGGGGGCCGCGCACTGAAGCTTTCTTT
>.|TRBV5-6|TRBJ1-1|.
CASSLERERNTEAFF
TGTGCCAGCAGCTTGGAACGCGAGAGGAACACTGAAGCTTTCTTT
>.|TRBV6-6|TRBJ1-2|.
CASSRVGGIRHGYTF
TGTGCCAGCAGTCGTGTTGGAGGGATTAGGCATGGCTACACCTTC
>.|TRBV30|TRBJ1-1|.
CAWNVGAGNTEAFF
TGTGCCTGGAACGTCGGGGCCGGGAACACTGAAGCTTTCTTT
>.|TRBV4-3|TRBJ2-1|.
CASSQEVRGSNEQFF
TGCGCCAGCAGCCAAGAAGTGAGGGGAAGCAATGAGCAGTTCTTC
>.|TRBV7-9|TRBJ2-7|TRBD1
CASSNWRQGPYEQYF
TGTGCCAGCAGCAACTGGAGACAGGGCCCCTACGAGCAGTACTTC
>.|TRBV7-2|TRBJ1-1|.
CASSLASGFEAFF
TGTGCCAGCAGCTTAGCCTCCGGATTTGAAGCTTTCTTT
>.|TRBV5-6|TRBJ2-1|.
CASSPGPIYNEQFF
TGTGCCAGCAGCCCGGGGCCCATCTACAATGAGCAGTTCTTC
>once|TRBV6-5|TRBJ2-7|.
CASSYGGPHEQYF
TGTGCCAGCAGTTATGGGGGTCCCCACGAGCAGTACTTC
>.|TRBV7-9|TRBJ2-2|.
CASSLPNTGELFF
TGTGCCAGCAGCTTGCCCAACACCGGGGAGCTGTTTTTT
>.|TRBV27|TRBJ2-2|.
CASSSFRDTGELFF
TGTGCCAGCAGTTCCTTTAGGGACACCGGGGAGCTGTTTTTT
>few|TRBV15|TRBJ2-1|TRBD2
CATSRDRGEFGDEQFF
TGTGCCACCAGCAGAGATCGGGGGGAGTTCGGGGATGAGCAGTTCTTC